A single sample is the source of the 30 T cell receptor beta chains below, sequenced in a study of cytomegalovirus exposure and HLA in healthy donors. Primers for the PCR totalled 60 Vbeta and 13 Jbeta. Sequenced by immunoSEQ multiplex PCR; TCRdb stores in-frame clones only, minus some. Of around 110,000 clones listed, roughly 70% are singletons. The sample taken for sequencing was PBMCs. The receptors were gathered from a woman between 40 and 55 years old in good health and CMV-seropositive.

The gene calls are TRBV15 and TRBJ1-6, with 7 bases lining up with TRBD1. The germline V gene encodes CDR1 LNHNV and CDR2 YYDKDF (reference sequence). CDR3 length: 14 residues. V trimming: 6 bases; J trimming: 6 bases; junction bases outside the gene matches: 5. The CDR3 DNA reads as TGTGCCACCAGGGAACACAGGGGTAATTCACCCCTCCACTTT. This encodes CATREHRGNSPLHF. Looking up the rest from reference TRBV15 and TRBJ1-6 gives the full variable domain: DAMVIQNPRYQVTQFGKPVTLSCSQTLNHNVMYWYQQKSSQAPKLLFHYYDKDFNNEADTPDNFQSRRPNTSFCFLDIRSPGLGDTAMYLCATREHRGNSPLHFGNGTRLTVT.

The V call is TRBV19, the J call TRBJ2-1; D call uncertain. Germline V gene lookup returns CDR1 LNHDA and CDR2 SQIVND (reference sequence). V dropped 8 bases and J dropped 5 bases, with 4 bases sitting between them. This CDR3 comprises 10 residues. The CDR3 sequence: CASGDNEQFF. The CDR3, as DNA: TGTGCCAGTGGAGACAATGAGCAGTTCTTC.

The chain joins TRBV30 to TRBJ1-3, with D perhaps TRBD1 (6 bases). CDR3 length: 13 amino acids. V lost 6 bases, J lost 0 bases, and 9 bases lay in between. CDR1 and CDR2 from the germline V gene are GTSNPN and SVGIG (reference sequence). CDR3 in DNA: TGTGCCTGCAAGACAGGCTCTGGAAACACCATATATTTT. This encodes CACKTGSGNTIYF.

J is TRBJ1-3 and V is TRBV2; no definite D call. The CDR3 sequence is 16 residues long. V lost 4 bases, J lost 1 base, and 14 bases lay in between. Germline CDR1 SNHLY, CDR2 FYNNEI. The chain's CDR3 is CASSVGRAVSGNTIYF. CDR3 bases: TGTGCCAGCAGTGTCGGCAGAGCGGTTTCTGGAAACACCATATATTTT.

This clone was seen a handful of times. The CDR3 DNA sequence: TGTGCCAGCAGCCGAGGGACAGGGAGTGAAAAACTGTTTTTT. It encodes CASSRGTGSEKLFF. The chain recombines TRBV7-2 with TRBJ1-4, with 9 nucleotides matching TRBD1. The V gene's germline CDR1 is SGHTA and CDR2 FQGNSA. The junction had 5 bases not matched to a gene; V was cut back by 5 bases and J by 7 bases. This CDR3 comprises 14 residues.

The CDR3 sequence is CASSHRGSREKLFF. CDR3 sequence (DNA): TGTGCCAGCAGTCACAGGGGTTCGCGCGAAAAACTGTTTTTT. This chain joins TRBV6-1 and TRBJ1-4; 7 bases are a match to TRBD1. CDR1 MNHNS and CDR2 SASEGT come from the germline V gene. Trimming at V came to 5 bases and at J to 8 bases, leaving 8 bases not matched to a gene. This CDR3 region has 14 residues.

The count of this clone is one. The V call is TRBV7-9, the J call TRBJ2-7; 8 nucleotides align to TRBD2. Germline V CDR1 and CDR2: SEHNR, FQNEAQ (reference sequence). The length of the CDR3 is 14 residues. Trimming took 5 bases from V and 7 from J; bases not matched to a gene: 10. The CDR3, as DNA: TGTGCCAGCAGCGGGGTAGCGGGGATCGGGGAGCAGTACTTC. Its translation is CASSGVAGIGEQYF.

The chain is built from TRBV4-1 and TRBJ1-2; 12 bases fit TRBD1. CDR1 is MGHRA, CDR2 YSYEKL, per germline. The CDR3 covers 16 residues. V lost 6 bases and J lost 3; bases outside the gene matches: 8. The CDR3 is CASRPGQGARDYGYTF. The CDR3 nucleotides are TGCGCCAGCAGACCGGGACAGGGGGCGCGGGACTATGGCTACACCTTC.

The genes are TRBV6-6 and TRBJ2-7, with 13 bases that match TRBD2. Germline CDR1 reads MNHNY; CDR2 reads SVGAGI (reference sequence). The CDR3 sequence is 15 residues long. Trimming took 5 bases from V and 7 from J; bases not matched to a gene: 8. CDR3: CASSRKLAGGKEQYF. The DNA for the CDR3 is TGTGCCAGCAGTCGAAAACTAGCGGGGGGGAAAGAGCAGTACTTC.

There are a few counts of this clone. J is TRBJ2-7 and V is TRBV5-1; D may be TRBD2 (5 bases). This CDR3 contains 16 residues. Germline CDR1 and CDR2: SGHRS and YFSETQ. Trimming pared 0 bases from V and 4 bases from J, leaving 17 bases between. CDR3 region: CASSLDPLGTSYEQYF. The CDR3 DNA follows: TGCGCCAGCAGCTTGGACCCACTAGGCACCAGTTACGAGCAGTACTTC.

The rearrangement uses TRBV27 and TRBJ2-7, with 8 positions matching TRBD2. Germline-derived CDR1 and CDR2 are MNHEY and SMNVEV (reference sequence). The trim removed 2 bases at V and 4 bases at J, leaving 7 bases unmatched. The CDR3 loop spans 15 amino acids. In DNA form, the CDR3 reads TGTGCCAGCAGTTTAAGTGAGGTAGCGGGGTACGAGCAGTACTTC. It codes for CASSLSEVAGYEQYF.

There are a few counts of this clone. The J gene is TRBJ2-1, the V gene TRBV29-1; a possible D gene is TRBD2 (6 bases). Germline values: CDR1 SQVTM, CDR2 ANQGSEA. This CDR3 has 14 residues. The V end was cut by 6 bases, the J end by 7 bases, with 19 bases between. In DNA, the CDR3 is TGCAGCGTGGAGGGAACGGGGGTGCGAAATGAGCAGTTCTTC. It encodes CSVEGTGVRNEQFF.

This sequence joins TRBV20-1 and TRBJ2-7; 9 bases fit TRBD2. Germline V gene data show CDR1 as DFQATT and CDR2 as SNEGSKA (reference sequence). The CDR3 covers 11 residues. CDR3 DNA sequence: TGCAGGTTAGCGGGGGCCCACGAGCAGTACTTC. Translation: CRLAGAHEQYF.

This clone was seen more than once but under ten times. The chain couples TRBV11-2 to TRBJ2-2, with D perhaps matching TRBD1 (5 bases). Trimming took off 0 bases at V and 3 bases at J, with 8 bases between the two ends. This CDR3 region has 15 residues. Germline V gene sequence: CDR1 SGHAT, CDR2 FQNNGV. This CDR3 is CASSLEGHYTGELFF. DNA of the CDR3: TGTGCCAGCAGCTTAGAGGGGCACTACACCGGGGAGCTGTTTTTT.

Written as DNA, the CDR3 is TGTGCCAGCTCACCCCCATGGGGGCGAGAGACCCAGTACTTC. Translating it yields CASSPPWGRETQYF. The chain recombines TRBV18 with TRBJ2-5, with D possibly being TRBD1 (6 bases). The germline V gene encodes CDR1 KGHSH and CDR2 LQKENI. The V end lost 3 bases, the J end lost 4 bases, and 12 bases lay between the germline ends. The CDR3 length is 14 residues.

The CDR3: CASSVTGANYGYTF. The CDR3 coding sequence is TGTGCCAGCAGTGTGACAGGGGCTAACTATGGCTACACCTTC. This chain joins TRBV2 and TRBJ1-2; 8 bases are shared with TRBD1. From germline, CDR1 is SNHLY and CDR2 FYNNEI. CDR3 length: 14 residues. Losses at the gene ends were 4 bases for V and 0 bases for J; bases not matched to a gene: 1.

The V gene is TRBV6-5, the J gene TRBJ1-5; D is ambiguous. This CDR3 has 13 residues. V lost 7 bases, J lost 9 bases, and 16 bases lay in between. Germline V gene lookup returns CDR1 MNHEY and CDR2 SVGAGI. The CDR3 DNA follows: TGTGCCAGCACCCCCCCCGGGGATGGGCCCCAGCATTTT. This codes for CASTPPGDGPQHF.

This clone was seen only a few times. The chain employs TRBV5-6 and TRBJ1-6; D unresolved. Germline V lookup: CDR1 SGHDT, CDR2 YYEEEE. The CDR3 contains 14 residues. V lost 4 bases and J lost 8, with 13 bases in between. The CDR3 is CASSLKVGDSPLHF. CDR3 bases: TGTGCCAGCAGCCTGAAGGTTGGAGATTCACCCCTCCACTTT.

In its sample, this clone was seen a few times. The CDR3 loop reads CAISEGFGGHQPQHF. The CDR3 DNA follows: TGTGCCATCAGTGAGGGGTTTGGGGGCCATCAGCCCCAGCATTTT. This chain joins TRBV10-3 and TRBJ1-5; a weak D match, TRBD1 (6 bases). V dropped 2 bases and J dropped 5 bases, with 13 bases sitting between them. The length of the CDR3 is 15 residues. The germline gives CDR1 ENHRY, CDR2 SYGVKD.

The V call is TRBV27, the J call TRBJ2-5; D perhaps matches TRBD2 (5 bases). The germline gives CDR1 MNHEY, CDR2 SMNVEV (reference sequence). V lost 3 bases to trimming and J lost 2 bases, with 16 bases between them. The CDR3 runs to 16 residues. The CDR3 nucleotides read TGTGCCAGCAGTTTCGCGGGTTGGGCCCGGCAAGAGACCCAGTACTTC. This translates into CASSFAGWARQETQYF.

This clone was observed once. Here the CDR3 DNA reads TGTGCCAGCAGGGGGGGACAGGGGTCGTTCTACGAGCAGTACTTC. It is translated as CASRGGQGSFYEQYF. The chain uses TRBV6-1 and TRBJ2-7; 10 nucleotides align to TRBD1. This CDR3 comprises 15 residues. Germline assignment: CDR1 MNHNS and CDR2 SASEGT. Unmatched junction bases numbered 8, after V lost 6 bases and J lost 3 bases.

This clone has more than one count but fewer than ten. The V gene is TRBV10-3, the J gene TRBJ1-1, with D maybe TRBD1 (5 bases). This CDR3 spans 15 amino acids. Germline V gives CDR1 ENHRY, CDR2 SYGVKD. V was trimmed by 0 bases and J by 4 bases, leaving 12 bases between them. CDR3 in amino acids: CAISESGREVTEAFF. The CDR3 DNA sequence: TGTGCCATCAGTGAGTCAGGCAGGGAAGTCACTGAAGCTTTCTTT.

The rearrangement uses TRBV5-4 and TRBJ2-2, with a tentative D call TRBD1 (7 bases). Germline CDR1 SGHNT, CDR2 YYREEE (reference sequence). The CDR3 loop spans 13 amino acids. V was trimmed by 4 bases and J by 7 bases, leaving 11 bases between them. CDR3 in DNA: TGTGCCAGCAGCCTGCAGGGGGGCGGGGAGCTGTTTTTT. Translation: CASSLQGGGELFF.

The J gene is TRBJ2-7, the V gene TRBV7-8; possibly TRBD1 for D (5 bases). Germline V gives CDR1 SGHVS, CDR2 FQNEAQ. This CDR3 region has 15 residues. Trimming pared 5 bases from V and 0 bases from J, leaving 14 bases between. CDR3 in amino acids: CASSLHQGPSYEQYF. The CDR3 nucleotides read TGTGCCAGCAGCCTCCACCAGGGCCCCTCCTACGAGCAGTACTTC.

This clone has only a few counts. The V and J genes are TRBV19 and TRBJ1-5, with 10 bases aligning to TRBD1. The CDR3 has 18 amino acids. Germline V gives CDR1 LNHDA, CDR2 SQIVND (reference sequence). V shed 6 bases, J shed 0 bases, and the junction held 11 bases outside the gene matches. The CDR3 nucleotides read TGTGCCAGTAGGGCCGGGACAGGGGCTACTGTTAGCAATCAGCCCCAGCATTTT. Amino acid sequence: CASRAGTGATVSNQPQHF.

The chain has TRBV6-1 and TRBJ2-5, with D perhaps matching TRBD2 (6 bases). The CDR3 loop spans 13 amino acids. V was cut by 10 bases and J by 5 bases, with 17 bases left in between. The germline V gene encodes CDR1 MNHNS and CDR2 SASEGT. The CDR3, as DNA: TGTGCCACCAACCCGGCGGGGTCGGAGACCCAGTACTTC. The encoded protein is CATNPAGSETQYF.

This clone occurred a few times. V and J are TRBV5-6 and TRBJ1-1; no reliable D call. The germline V gene encodes CDR1 SGHDT and CDR2 YYEEEE. This CDR3 has 13 residues. Trimming removed 3 bases at V and 1 base at J, with 7 bases between. This CDR3 is CASSWLTNTEAFF. DNA of the CDR3: TGTGCCAGCAGCTGGCTCACGAACACTGAAGCTTTCTTT.

This clone was detected a few times. V and J are TRBV6-5 and TRBJ1-1; the D gene is possibly TRBD1 (6 bases). CDR3 size: 13 residues. Looked up from germline, CDR1 is MNHEY and CDR2 is SVGAGI. Trimming removed 7 bases from V and 0 bases from J, with 9 bases in between. DNA for the CDR3: TGTGCCAGCAAGGACAGCATGAACACTGAAGCTTTCTTT. This translates into CASKDSMNTEAFF.

V usage is TRBV7-9 and J usage is TRBJ2-1; a weak D match, TRBD2 (5 bases). The CDR3 runs 14 residues. CDR1 is SEHNR, CDR2 FQNEAQ, per germline (reference sequence). V was pared by 6 bases and J by 12 bases, with 21 bases between. The CDR3 bases are TGTGCCAGCAGAAGGAAGGGCCCGAGCCGGGGGCAGTTCTTC. Protein product: CASRRKGPSRGQFF. Based on the CDR3 plus reference TRBV7-9 and TRBJ2-1, the full variable domain is DTGVSQNPRHKITKRGQNVTFRCDPISEHNRLYWYRQTLGQGPEFLTYFQNEAQLEKSRLLSDRFSAERPKGSFSTLEIQRTEQGDSAMYLCASRRKGPSRGQFFGPGTRLTVL.

The chain has TRBV4-2 and TRBJ2-3, with 8 nucleotides matching TRBD1. V was pared by 1 base and J by 1 base, with 7 bases of the junction left unmatched. The germline CDR1 and CDR2 sequences are LGHNA and YNFKEQ. This CDR3 has 17 amino acids. The CDR3 DNA sequence: TGTGCCAGCAGCCAAGGGGCAGGGGGCACGGGCACAGATACGCAGTATTTT. The encoded protein is CASSQGAGGTGTDTQYF.